The 16 T cell receptor beta chains listed next were all sequenced from one sample in a study of radiotherapy plus CTLA-4 blockade in lung cancer. Sequencing was performed with immunoSEQ multiplex PCR; in TCRdb, only in-frame clones are kept and a portion is missing. Counted here are roughly 90,000 clones, around 81% occurring once; the ten biggest clones make up 4%. The input for sequencing was peripheral blood, taken from a patient treated with radiotherapy plus ipilimumab. These receptors originate from a human donor with non-small cell lung cancer who had a partial response to radiotherapy plus ipilimumab. Some clones in this sample may be carry-over from other donors' samples.

V gene TRBV11-3 combines with J gene TRBJ2-1; TRBD1 is a possible D gene (6 bases). CDR3 length: 11 amino acids. Looked up from germline, CDR1 is SGHNT and CDR2 is YENEEA. V lost 3 bases and J 9 bases, leaving 6 bases between the germline ends. CDR3 protein: CASSLGAEQFF. The CDR3 DNA reads as TGTGCCAGCAGCTTGGGGGCTGAGCAGTTCTTC.

The sample holds a few counts of this clone. J is TRBJ1-1 and V is TRBV6-5, with D unresolved. CDR1 MNHEY and CDR2 SVGAGI come from the germline V gene. V lost 6 bases and J 2 bases, leaving 16 bases between the germline ends. This CDR3 contains 15 residues. The CDR3 DNA reads as TGTGCCAGCAGCCCAATCACTAGATCTAACACTGAAGCTTTCTTT. Translated: CASSPITRSNTEAFF.

The gene calls are TRBV5-4 and TRBJ2-1; 9 nucleotides align to TRBD2. The J segment lost 7 bases and the V segment lost 4 bases, leaving 15 bases of the junction unmatched. From germline, CDR1 is SGHNT and CDR2 YYREEE (reference sequence). The CDR3 spans 17 residues. The CDR3 bases are TGTGCCAGCAGCCCGGGCTCGGGCGGGAGGGCCAGAAATGAGCAGTTCTTC. This encodes CASSPGSGGRARNEQFF. Variable domain in full (rest from reference TRBV5-4 and TRBJ2-1): ETGVTQSPTHLIKTRGQQVTLRCSSQSGHNTVSWYQQALGQGPQFIFQYYREEENGRGNFPPRFSGLQFPNYSSELNVNALELDDSALYLCASSPGSGGRARNEQFFGPGTRLTVL.

This chain uses TRBV27 with TRBJ2-5; 9 nucleotides match TRBD1. The CDR3 spans 14 residues. Trimming removed 5 bases from V and 3 bases from J; junction bases left unmatched: 4. The germline V gene has CDR1 MNHEY and CDR2 SMNVEV (reference sequence). This CDR3 reads CASSPRTGEETQYF. The CDR3 nucleotides are TGTGCCAGCAGTCCCCGGACAGGGGAAGAGACCCAGTACTTC.

J is TRBJ1-2 and V is TRBV6-5, with a tentative D call TRBD1 (5 bases). Trimming took off 8 bases at V and 2 bases at J, with 6 bases between the two ends. The CDR3 loop spans 11 amino acids. Per germline, CDR1 MNHEY and CDR2 SVGAGI. CDR3 sequence: CASQGNYGYTF. CDR3 sequence (DNA): TGTGCCAGCCAGGGAAACTATGGCTACACCTTC.

The gene calls are TRBV7-3 and TRBJ1-3; 7 bases agree with TRBD1. The CDR3 is made up of 16 amino acids. The V and J ends lost 5 bases and 0 bases, in that order; junction bases with no gene match: 7. Germline V gene data show CDR1 as SGHTA and CDR2 as FQGTGA. CDR3 residues: CASSLQGPNSGNTIYF. The CDR3 DNA follows: TGTGCCAGCAGCCTACAGGGGCCTAACTCTGGAAACACCATATATTTT.

This chain uses TRBV9 with TRBJ2-3; TRBD2 is a possible D gene (5 bases). CDR1 SGDLS and CDR2 YYNGEE come from the germline V gene. Between the trimmed V and J ends, which lost 2 bases and 2 bases, there was a span of 12 bases. This CDR3 comprises 15 residues. The CDR3 protein is CASSVRELSTDTQYF. Written as DNA, the CDR3 is TGTGCCAGCAGCGTTCGGGAACTCTCCACAGATACGCAGTATTTT.

The chain couples TRBV6-6 to TRBJ2-5; the D is unclear. The CDR3 consists of 13 residues. Per the germline V gene, CDR1 is MNHNY and CDR2 is SVGAGI (reference sequence). Trimming stripped 2 bases from V and 7 bases from J, with 11 bases between. CDR3 sequence reads: CASSYGSKSTQYF. The DNA of the CDR3 is TGTGCCAGCAGTTACGGTAGCAAGTCGACCCAGTACTTC.

The rearrangement uses TRBV15 and TRBJ2-5; 8 nucleotides match TRBD1. V trimming: 1 base; J trimming: 1 base; junction bases outside the gene matches: 5. This CDR3 has 16 residues. CDR1 is LNHNV and CDR2 is YYDKDF in the germline V gene (reference sequence). DNA of the CDR3: TGTGCCACCAGCAGAGGTGGGCAGGGGGCCCAAGAGACCCAGTACTTC. Its translation is CATSRGGQGAQETQYF.

V and J are TRBV7-3 and TRBJ2-1; 10 bases are a match to TRBD2. The CDR3 has 19 residues. Germline CDR1 SGHTA, CDR2 FQGTGA. Trimming took 4 bases from V and 7 from J; bases not matched to a gene: 19. The CDR3 region has the DNA TGTGCCAGCAGCTCCATCATCGGGGCTAGCGGGAGTGGACAGAATGAGCAGTTCTTC. Translation gives CASSSIIGASGSGQNEQFF.

The chain uses TRBV2 and TRBJ2-5; 8 bases line up with TRBD2. V lost 2 bases to trimming and J lost 5 bases; unmatched junction nucleotides: 16. From germline, CDR1 is SNHLY and CDR2 FYNNEI. The CDR3 length is 18 residues. CDR3: CASSESLGLAGWEETQYF. The CDR3, as DNA: TGTGCCAGCAGTGAATCATTGGGTCTAGCGGGCTGGGAGGAGACCCAGTACTTC.

This clone was seen a few times. The rearrangement links TRBV19 to TRBJ2-6; 9 bases align to TRBD1. J gave up 0 bases and V 4 bases, and 13 bases lay outside the gene matches. The germline V gene has CDR1 LNHDA and CDR2 SQIVND (reference sequence). The CDR3 totals 20 residues. The CDR3 DNA follows: TGTGCCAGTAGTACGAAAATCCGGGGACAGGGTTTCTCTGGGGCCAACGTCCTGACTTTC. Translated: CASSTKIRGQGFSGANVLTF.

The chain employs TRBV19 and TRBJ2-2; the D gene is possibly TRBD1 (6 bases). V was clipped by 1 base and J by 6 bases, with 12 bases between them. The CDR3 runs 15 residues. Germline V gives CDR1 LNHDA, CDR2 SQIVND (reference sequence). The CDR3 here is CASSIASRGSGELFF. In DNA, the CDR3 is TGTGCCAGTAGTATAGCCTCCAGGGGTTCCGGGGAGCTGTTTTTT.

V usage is TRBV30 and J usage is TRBJ2-1; the D gene is possibly TRBD2 (6 bases). The CDR3 runs 14 residues. V was shortened by 3 bases and J by 9 bases, with 18 bases between the two germline ends. Looked up from germline, CDR1 is GTSNPN and CDR2 is SVGIG (reference sequence). This chain's CDR3 is CAWREGLPPAEQFF. CDR3 DNA: TGTGCCTGGAGGGAGGGCCTACCACCCGCTGAGCAGTTCTTC.

The J gene is TRBJ2-5, the V gene TRBV11-2, with a tentative D call TRBD2 (6 bases). Germline V gene lookup returns CDR1 SGHAT and CDR2 FQNNGV. The CDR3 is 15 amino acids. V lost 5 bases to trimming and J lost 3 bases, with 16 bases between them. DNA for the CDR3: TGTGCCAGCAGCCCCCGGGCTCTAGCGAAAGAGACCCAGTACTTC. It codes for CASSPRALAKETQYF.

There are a few counts of this clone. V and J are TRBV28 and TRBJ2-7, with 7 bases matching TRBD2. CDR1 is MDHEN, CDR2 SYDVKM, per germline. CDR3 length equals 14 residues. The J segment lost 5 bases and the V segment lost 7 bases, leaving 11 bases of the junction unmatched. CDR3 bases: TGTGCCAGCACCCTGGGAGGGAGGGGAGACGAGCAGTACTTC. Translated: CASTLGGRGDEQYF.